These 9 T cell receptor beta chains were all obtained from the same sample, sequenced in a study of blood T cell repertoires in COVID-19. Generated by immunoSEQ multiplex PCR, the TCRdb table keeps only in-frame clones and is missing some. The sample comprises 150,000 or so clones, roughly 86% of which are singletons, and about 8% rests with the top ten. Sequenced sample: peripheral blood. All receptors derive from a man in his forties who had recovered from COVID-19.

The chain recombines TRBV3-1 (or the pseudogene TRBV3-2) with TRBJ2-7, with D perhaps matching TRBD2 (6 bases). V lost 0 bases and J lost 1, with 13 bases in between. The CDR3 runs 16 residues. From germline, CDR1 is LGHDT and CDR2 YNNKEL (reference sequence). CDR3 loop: CASSQDRLASSYEQYF. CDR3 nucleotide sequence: TGTGCCAGCAGCCAAGATAGGCTAGCGAGTTCCTACGAGCAGTACTTC.

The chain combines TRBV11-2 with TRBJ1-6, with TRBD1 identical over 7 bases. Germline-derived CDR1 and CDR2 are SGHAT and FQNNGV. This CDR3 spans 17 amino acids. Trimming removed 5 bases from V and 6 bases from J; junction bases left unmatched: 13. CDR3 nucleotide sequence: TGTGCCAGCAGCCCATTTTACGGGACAGAAGTTAATTCACCCCTCCACTTT. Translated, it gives CASSPFYGTEVNSPLHF.

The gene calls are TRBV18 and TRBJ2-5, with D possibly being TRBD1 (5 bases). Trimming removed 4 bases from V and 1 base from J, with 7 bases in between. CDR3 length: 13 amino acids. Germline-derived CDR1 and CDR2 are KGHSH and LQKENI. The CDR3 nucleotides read TGTGCCAGCTCACGGACAACCCAAGAGACCCAGTACTTC. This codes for CASSRTTQETQYF. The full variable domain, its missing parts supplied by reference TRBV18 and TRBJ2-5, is NAGVMQNPRHLVRRRGQEARLRCSPMKGHSHVYWYRQLPEEGLKFMVYLQKENIIDESGMPKERFSAEFPKEGPSILRIQQVVRGDSAAYFCASSRTTQETQYFGPGTRLLVL.

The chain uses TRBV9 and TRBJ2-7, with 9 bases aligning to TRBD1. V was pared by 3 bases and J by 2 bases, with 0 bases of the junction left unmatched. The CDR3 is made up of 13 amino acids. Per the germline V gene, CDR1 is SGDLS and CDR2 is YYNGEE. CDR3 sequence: CASSGDRAYEQYF. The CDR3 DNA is TGTGCCAGCAGCGGGGACAGGGCCTACGAGCAGTACTTC.

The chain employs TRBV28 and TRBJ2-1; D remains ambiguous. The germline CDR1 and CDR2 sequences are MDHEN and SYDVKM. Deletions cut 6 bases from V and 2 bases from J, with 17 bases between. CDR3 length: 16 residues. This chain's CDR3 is CASSPPPRVAYNEQFF. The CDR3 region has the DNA TGTGCCAGCAGCCCTCCTCCGCGCGTGGCCTACAATGAGCAGTTCTTC.

Written as DNA, the CDR3 is TGCAGTGCTAGAGAGTACTACGAGCAGTACTTC. Protein product: CSAREYYEQYF. The chain recombines TRBV20-1 with TRBJ2-7; unclear D gene. Germline CDR1 reads DFQATT; CDR2 reads SNEGSKA (reference sequence). V lost 0 bases and J 3 bases, leaving 3 bases between the germline ends. There are 11 residues in the CDR3.

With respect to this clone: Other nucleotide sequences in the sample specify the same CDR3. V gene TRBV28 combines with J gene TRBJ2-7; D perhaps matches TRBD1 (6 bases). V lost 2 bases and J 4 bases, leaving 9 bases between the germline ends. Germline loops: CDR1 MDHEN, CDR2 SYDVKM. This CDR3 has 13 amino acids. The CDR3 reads CASSLGTFYEQYF. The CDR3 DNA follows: TGTGCCAGCAGTTTAGGGACATTTTACGAGCAGTACTTC.

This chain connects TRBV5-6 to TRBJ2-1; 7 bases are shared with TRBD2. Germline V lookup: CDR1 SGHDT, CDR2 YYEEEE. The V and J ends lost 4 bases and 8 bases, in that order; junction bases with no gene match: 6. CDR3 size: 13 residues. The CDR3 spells CASSLGGGHEQFF. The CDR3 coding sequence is TGTGCCAGCAGCCTGGGCGGGGGTCATGAGCAGTTCTTC.

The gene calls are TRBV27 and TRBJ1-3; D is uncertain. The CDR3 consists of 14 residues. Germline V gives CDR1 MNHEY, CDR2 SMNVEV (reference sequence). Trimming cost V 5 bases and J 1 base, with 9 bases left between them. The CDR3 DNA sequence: TGTGCCAGCAGTCCCATCGCGTCTGGAAACACCATATATTTT. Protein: CASSPIASGNTIYF.